Listed below are T cell receptor beta chains from one sample, sequenced in a study of neurological immune-mediated disorders. TCRdb reprocessed the 5' RACE reads via MiXCR and lists one record per CDR3 protein. The top ten clones hold approximately 1.5% of a sample with 40,000 to 55,000 distinct CDR3 sequences, 4.5% to 7% of them seen once. The sequencing input was CD4+ T cells from blood. Receptors were obtained from a woman aged 18-29 years with multiple sclerosis. The CDR3 runs from the conserved cysteine through the conserved F or W. D genes are given only for firm matches. A row's size may be missing; if present it is once, few, many or a size class.

v_gene: TRBV18; j_gene: TRBJ1-5; d_gene: -; len: 14; abundance: many; CDR3nt: TGTGCCAGCTCACCAAGCGGAGAGAATCAGCCCCAGCATTTT; CDR3aa: CASSPSGENQPQHF
v_gene: TRBV5-1; j_gene: TRBJ1-1; d_gene: -; len: 15; abundance: many; CDR3nt: TGCGCCAGCAGCTTGGCAAAACATTTGAACACTGAAGCTTTCTTT; CDR3aa: CASSLAKHLNTEAFF
v_gene: TRBV3-1; j_gene: TRBJ1-2; d_gene: -; len: 15; abundance: -; CDR3nt: TGTGCCAGCAGCCAGTTGGGGGGTCTGAACTATGGCTACACCTTC; CDR3aa: CASSQLGGLNYGYTF
v_gene: TRBV6-5; j_gene: TRBJ2-1; d_gene: -; len: 12; abundance: -; CDR3nt: TGTGCCAGCTCGGGATCCTACAATGAGCAGTTCTTC; CDR3aa: CASSGSYNEQFF
v_gene: TRBV3-1; j_gene: TRBJ2-5; d_gene: -; len: 14; abundance: many; CDR3nt: TGTGCCAGCAGCCCAACTTGGCGTGTTTCGGACCAGTACTTC; CDR3aa: CASSPTWRVSDQYF
v_gene: TRBV20-1; j_gene: TRBJ2-7; d_gene: -; len: 10; abundance: many; CDR3nt: TGCAGTGCTGGGAACTACGAGCAGTACTTC; CDR3aa: CSAGNYEQYF
v_gene: TRBV6-5; j_gene: TRBJ1-6; d_gene: -; len: 15; abundance: many; CDR3nt: TGTGCCAGCAGTTACGGACAGTCCTATAATTCACCCCTCCACTTT; CDR3aa: CASSYGQSYNSPLHF
v_gene: TRBV12-5; j_gene: TRBJ2-1; d_gene: -; len: 14; abundance: many; CDR3nt: TGTGCTAGTGGTCCGGAGGGTTCCTACAATGAGCAGTTCTTC; CDR3aa: CASGPEGSYNEQFF
v_gene: TRBV5-1; j_gene: TRBJ1-5; d_gene: TRBD1; len: 14; abundance: many; CDR3nt: TGCGCCAGCAGCTCCGGACAGGGCAGCCAGCCCCAGCATTTT; CDR3aa: CASSSGQGSQPQHF
v_gene: TRBV20-1; j_gene: TRBJ2-1; d_gene: -; len: 18; abundance: many; CDR3nt: TGCAGTGCTAGTACTCGGGAGTCGGAATCTCTCTCCTACAATGAGCAGTTCTTC; CDR3aa: CSASTRESESLSYNEQFF
v_gene: TRBV12-3/TRBV12-4; j_gene: TRBJ2-1; d_gene: TRBD2; len: 14; abundance: many; CDR3nt: TGTGCCAGCAGTTTCTCAGCGGGGGACAATGAGCAGTTCTTC; CDR3aa: CASSFSAGDNEQFF
v_gene: TRBV12-3/TRBV12-4; j_gene: TRBJ1-1; d_gene: -; len: 14; abundance: many; CDR3nt: TGTGCCAGCAGCCCGGGACGGATGAACACTGAAGCTTTCTTT; CDR3aa: CASSPGRMNTEAFF
v_gene: TRBV20-1; j_gene: TRBJ2-3; d_gene: TRBD2; len: 16; abundance: many; CDR3nt: TGCAGTGCTAGAGATCCAGCGGGGAGGTCTCCAGATACGCAGTATTTT; CDR3aa: CSARDPAGRSPDTQYF
v_gene: TRBV5-1; j_gene: TRBJ2-1; d_gene: -; len: 14; abundance: medium-sized; CDR3nt: TGCGCCAGCAGCTTGGGACAGACCTACAATGAGCAGTTCTTC; CDR3aa: CASSLGQTYNEQFF
v_gene: TRBV20-1; j_gene: TRBJ2-7; d_gene: TRBD2; len: 15; abundance: -; CDR3nt: TGCAGGGGGAGGGTGACTAGCGCTGGCTCCTACGAGCAGTACTTC; CDR3aa: CRGRVTSAGSYEQYF
v_gene: TRBV5-1; j_gene: TRBJ1-1; d_gene: -; len: 15; abundance: many; CDR3nt: TGCGCCAGCAGCTTGGATTGGTCAGCTTCTTTTGAAGCTTTCTTT; CDR3aa: CASSLDWSASFEAFF
v_gene: TRBV5-6; j_gene: TRBJ2-2; d_gene: -; len: 15; abundance: many; CDR3nt: TGTGCCAGCATCCCCCTGGGGGCGAACACCGGGGAGCTGTTTTTT; CDR3aa: CASIPLGANTGELFF
v_gene: TRBV6-5; j_gene: TRBJ2-5; d_gene: -; len: 15; abundance: -; CDR3nt: TGTGCCAGCAGTTATTCTGCCGGGGATGGGGATACCCAGTACTTC; CDR3aa: CASSYSAGDGDTQYF
v_gene: TRBV5-1; j_gene: TRBJ1-6; d_gene: -; len: 13; abundance: medium-sized; CDR3nt: TGCGCCAGCAGCGATGGGGGTAATTCACCCCTCCACTTT; CDR3aa: CASSDGGNSPLHF
v_gene: TRBV5-8; j_gene: TRBJ2-3; d_gene: TRBD2; len: 17; abundance: many; CDR3nt: TGTGCCAGCAGCACCCTGGGACTAGCGGGAGGGCCAGATACGCAGTATTTT; CDR3aa: CASSTLGLAGGPDTQYF
v_gene: TRBV9; j_gene: TRBJ1-5; d_gene: -; len: 14; abundance: -; CDR3nt: TGTGCCAGCAGCGTAGATGGAAGTTATCAGCCCCAGCATTTT; CDR3aa: CASSVDGSYQPQHF
v_gene: TRBV6-5; j_gene: TRBJ1-5; d_gene: TRBD1; len: 15; abundance: many; CDR3nt: TGTGCCAGCAGTTGGACAGGGGGAAACGATCAGCCCCAGCATTTT; CDR3aa: CASSWTGGNDQPQHF
v_gene: TRBV2; j_gene: TRBJ2-4; d_gene: -; len: 14; abundance: many; CDR3nt: TGTGCCAGCAGTGTTAACCCGTCGGGAGACATTCAGTACTTC; CDR3aa: CASSVNPSGDIQYF
v_gene: TRBV7-6; j_gene: TRBJ1-2; d_gene: -; len: 13; abundance: many; CDR3nt: TGTGCCAGCACCTCCCGGACAGACTATGGCTACACCTTC; CDR3aa: CASTSRTDYGYTF
v_gene: TRBV29-1; j_gene: TRBJ2-7; d_gene: TRBD2; len: 13; abundance: many; CDR3nt: TGCAGCGTCAATAGCGGGGTATCGTACGAGCAGTACTTC; CDR3aa: CSVNSGVSYEQYF
v_gene: TRBV20-1; j_gene: TRBJ2-1; d_gene: -; len: 11; abundance: few; CDR3nt: TGCAGTGCTCGGGTAAACAATGAGCAGTTCTTC; CDR3aa: CSARVNNEQFF
v_gene: TRBV5-1; j_gene: TRBJ2-1; d_gene: TRBD2; len: 14; abundance: many; CDR3nt: TGCGCCAGCAGCTTGACTAGCGGATACAATGAGCAGTTCTTC; CDR3aa: CASSLTSGYNEQFF
v_gene: TRBV5-6; j_gene: TRBJ1-4; d_gene: -; len: 14; abundance: many; CDR3nt: TGTGCCAGCAGTCACATCTACCAACGCGAAAAACTGTTTTTT; CDR3aa: CASSHIYQREKLFF
v_gene: TRBV5-6; j_gene: TRBJ2-1; d_gene: TRBD1; len: 15; abundance: many; CDR3nt: TGTGCCAGCAGCTTCTCGGGACAGGGATACAATGAGCAGTTCTTC; CDR3aa: CASSFSGQGYNEQFF